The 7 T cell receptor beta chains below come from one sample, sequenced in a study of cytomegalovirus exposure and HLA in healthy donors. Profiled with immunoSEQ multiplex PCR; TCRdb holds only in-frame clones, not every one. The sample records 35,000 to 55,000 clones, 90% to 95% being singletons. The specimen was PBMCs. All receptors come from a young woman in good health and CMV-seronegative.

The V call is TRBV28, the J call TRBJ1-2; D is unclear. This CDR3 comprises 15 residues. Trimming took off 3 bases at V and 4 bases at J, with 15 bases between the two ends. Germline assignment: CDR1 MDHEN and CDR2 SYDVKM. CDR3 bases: TGTGCCAGCAGTTTGAGGAGCGCTACTCCCTATGGCTACACCTTC. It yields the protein CASSLRSATPYGYTF.

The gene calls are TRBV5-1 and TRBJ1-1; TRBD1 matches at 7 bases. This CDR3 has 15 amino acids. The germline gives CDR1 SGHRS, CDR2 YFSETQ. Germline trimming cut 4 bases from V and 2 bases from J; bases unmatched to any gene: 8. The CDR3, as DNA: TGCGCCAGCAGCCCTATACAGGGGAAAAACACTGAAGCTTTCTTT. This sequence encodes CASSPIQGKNTEAFF.

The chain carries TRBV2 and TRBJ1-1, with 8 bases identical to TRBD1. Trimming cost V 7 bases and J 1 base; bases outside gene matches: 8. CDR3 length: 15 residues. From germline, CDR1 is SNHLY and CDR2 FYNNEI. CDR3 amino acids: CASTAGTGRNTEAFF. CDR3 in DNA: TGTGCCAGCACTGCCGGGACAGGTCGGAACACTGAAGCTTTCTTT. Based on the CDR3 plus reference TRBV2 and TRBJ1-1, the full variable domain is EPEVTQTPSHQVTQMGQEVILRCVPISNHLYFYWYRQILGQKVEFLVSFYNNEISEKSEIFDDQFSVERPDGSNFTLKIRSTKLEDSAMYFCASTAGTGRNTEAFFGQGTRLTVV.

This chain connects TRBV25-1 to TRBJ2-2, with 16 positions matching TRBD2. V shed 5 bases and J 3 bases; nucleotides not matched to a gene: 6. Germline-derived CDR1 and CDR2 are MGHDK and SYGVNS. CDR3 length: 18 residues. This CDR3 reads CASSSGLAGGPDTGELFF. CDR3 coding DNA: TGTGCCAGCAGTTCGGGACTAGCGGGAGGGCCAGACACCGGGGAGCTGTTTTTT.

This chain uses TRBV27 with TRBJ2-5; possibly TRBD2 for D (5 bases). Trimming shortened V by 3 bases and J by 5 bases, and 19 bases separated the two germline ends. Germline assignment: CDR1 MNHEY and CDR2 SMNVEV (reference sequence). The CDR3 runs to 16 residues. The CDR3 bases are TGTGCCAGCAGTTTTTCCCCGCGTGGGCGAGGGGAGACCCAGTACTTC. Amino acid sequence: CASSFSPRGRGETQYF.

The CDR3 region is CASNLASTDTQYF. The CDR3 DNA sequence: TGTGCCAGTAATTTAGCAAGCACAGATACGCAGTATTTT. V and J are TRBV19 and TRBJ2-3, with no clear D. Trimming removed 7 bases from V and 0 bases from J, with 8 bases in between. Germline loops: CDR1 LNHDA, CDR2 SQIVND (reference sequence). The CDR3 is 13 amino acids.

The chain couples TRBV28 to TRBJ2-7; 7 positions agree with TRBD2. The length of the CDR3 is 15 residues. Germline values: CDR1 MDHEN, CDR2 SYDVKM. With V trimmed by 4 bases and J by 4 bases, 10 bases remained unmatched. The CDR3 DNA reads TGTGCCAGCAGTTCCCCGGGGCTAGCGGTATACGAGCAGTACTTC. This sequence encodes CASSSPGLAVYEQYF.